This record concerns one TCR beta chain sequence. The data belong to a study of T cells in Graves' hyperthyroidism and ophthalmopathy. RNA transcripts served as the template for amplifying TCR beta CDR3 regions. The HTBI primer set was used in a first-round RT-PCR of the TCR CDR3. A single record per CDR3 protein comes from TCRdb applying MiXCR to the multiplex PCR reads. Among 500,000 to 750,000 distinct CDR3 sequences listed, 14% were seen once. Trimming took 2 bases from V and 1 from J; bases not matched to a gene: 11. Germline V CDR1 and CDR2: MNHEY, SMNVEV (reference sequence). CDR3 length: 18 residues.

The specimen was blood. The gene calls are TRBV27 and TRBJ2-5; TRBD1 matches 9 bases. The receptor comes from a woman younger than 30 with Graves' ophthalmopathy. CDR3 amino acids: CASSLKGWGDRVQETQYF. The CDR3 coding sequence is TGTGCCAGCAGTTTAAAGGGATGGGGGGACAGGGTCCAAGAGACCCAGTACTTC.